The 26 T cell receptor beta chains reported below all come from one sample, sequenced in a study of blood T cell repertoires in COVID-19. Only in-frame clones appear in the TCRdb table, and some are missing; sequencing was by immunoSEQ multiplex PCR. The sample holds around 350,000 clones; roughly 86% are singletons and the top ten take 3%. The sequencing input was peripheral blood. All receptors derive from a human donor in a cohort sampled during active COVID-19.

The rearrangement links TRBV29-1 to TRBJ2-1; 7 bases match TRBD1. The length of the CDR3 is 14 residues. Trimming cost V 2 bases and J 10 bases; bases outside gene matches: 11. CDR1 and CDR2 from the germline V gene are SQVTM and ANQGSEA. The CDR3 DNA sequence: TGCAGCGTTGAAACTGGACAGGCCGTATGGGAGCAGTTCTTC. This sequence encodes CSVETGQAVWEQFF.

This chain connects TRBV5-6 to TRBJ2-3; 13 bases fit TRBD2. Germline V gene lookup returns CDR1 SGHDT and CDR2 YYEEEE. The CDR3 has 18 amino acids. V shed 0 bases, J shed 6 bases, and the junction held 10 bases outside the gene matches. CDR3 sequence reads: CASSLGFRGTSGVDTQYF. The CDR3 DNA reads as TGTGCCAGCAGCTTGGGATTCCGGGGGACTAGCGGGGTGGATACGCAGTATTTT.

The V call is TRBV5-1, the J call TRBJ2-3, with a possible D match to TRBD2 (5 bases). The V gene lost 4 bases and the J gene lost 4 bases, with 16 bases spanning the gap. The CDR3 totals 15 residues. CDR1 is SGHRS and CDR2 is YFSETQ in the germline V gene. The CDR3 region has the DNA TGCGCCAGCAGCGGGGAGCAGATATCCGCAGATACGCAGTATTTT. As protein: CASSGEQISADTQYF.

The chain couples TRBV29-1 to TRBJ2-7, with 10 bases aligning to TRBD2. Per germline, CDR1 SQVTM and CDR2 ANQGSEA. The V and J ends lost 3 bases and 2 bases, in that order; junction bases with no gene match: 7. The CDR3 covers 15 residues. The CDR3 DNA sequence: TGCAGCGTTGAGGGCGGGACTAGCGCCGCCTACGAGCAGTACTTC. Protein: CSVEGGTSAAYEQYF.

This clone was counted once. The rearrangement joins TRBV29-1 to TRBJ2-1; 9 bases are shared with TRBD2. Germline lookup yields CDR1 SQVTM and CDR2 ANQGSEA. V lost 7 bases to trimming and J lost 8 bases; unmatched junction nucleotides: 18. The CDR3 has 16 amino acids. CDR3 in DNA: TGCAGCGCTCCGGGGATAGCGGGAGTGCCGTGGGATGAGCAGTTCTTC. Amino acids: CSAPGIAGVPWDEQFF.

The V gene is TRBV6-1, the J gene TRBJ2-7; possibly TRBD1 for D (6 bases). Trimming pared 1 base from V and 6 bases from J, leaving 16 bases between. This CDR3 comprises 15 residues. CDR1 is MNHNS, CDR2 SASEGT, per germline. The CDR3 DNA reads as TGTGCCAGCAGTGAAGAAGAGGGACACTGGGGCGAGCAGTACTTC. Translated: CASSEEEGHWGEQYF.

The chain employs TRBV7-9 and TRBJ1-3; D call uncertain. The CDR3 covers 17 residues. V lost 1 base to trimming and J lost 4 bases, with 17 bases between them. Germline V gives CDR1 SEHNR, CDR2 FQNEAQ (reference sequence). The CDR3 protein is CASSLGLVGRRGNTIYF. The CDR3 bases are TGTGCCAGCAGCTTAGGTCTTGTTGGCAGGAGGGGAAACACCATATATTTT. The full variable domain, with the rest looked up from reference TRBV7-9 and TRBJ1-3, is DTGVSQNPRHKITKRGQNVTFRCDPISEHNRLYWYRQTLGQGPEFLTYFQNEAQLEKSRLLSDRFSAERPKGSFSTLEIQRTEQGDSAMYLCASSLGLVGRRGNTIYFGEGSWLTVV.

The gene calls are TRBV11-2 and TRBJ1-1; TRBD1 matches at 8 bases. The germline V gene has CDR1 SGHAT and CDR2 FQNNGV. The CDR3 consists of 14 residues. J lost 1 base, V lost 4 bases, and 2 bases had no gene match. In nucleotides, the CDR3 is TGTGCCAGCAGCTCCGGGACAGGGAACACTGAAGCTTTCTTT. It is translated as CASSSGTGNTEAFF. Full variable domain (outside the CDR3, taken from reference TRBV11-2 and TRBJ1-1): EAGVAQSPRYKIIEKRQSVAFWCNPISGHATLYWYQQILGQGPKLLIQFQNNGVVDDSQLPKDRFSAERLKGVDSTLKIQPAKLEDSAVYLCASSSGTGNTEAFFGQGTRLTVV.

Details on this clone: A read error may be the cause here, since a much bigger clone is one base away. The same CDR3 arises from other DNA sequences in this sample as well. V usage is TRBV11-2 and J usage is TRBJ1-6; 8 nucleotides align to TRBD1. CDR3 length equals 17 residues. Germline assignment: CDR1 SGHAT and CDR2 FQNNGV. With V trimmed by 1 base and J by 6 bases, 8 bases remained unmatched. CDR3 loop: CASSLVTGTGGNSPLHF. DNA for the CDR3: TGTGCCAGCAGCTTAGTGACCGGGACAGGAGGTAATTCACCCCTCCACTTT.

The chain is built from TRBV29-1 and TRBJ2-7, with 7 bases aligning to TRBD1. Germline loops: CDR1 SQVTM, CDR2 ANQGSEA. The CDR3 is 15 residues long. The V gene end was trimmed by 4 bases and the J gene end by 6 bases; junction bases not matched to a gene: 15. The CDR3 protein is CSVVGQGVISGEQYF. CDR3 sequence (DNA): TGCAGCGTTGTCGGGCAGGGGGTCATATCGGGCGAGCAGTACTTC.

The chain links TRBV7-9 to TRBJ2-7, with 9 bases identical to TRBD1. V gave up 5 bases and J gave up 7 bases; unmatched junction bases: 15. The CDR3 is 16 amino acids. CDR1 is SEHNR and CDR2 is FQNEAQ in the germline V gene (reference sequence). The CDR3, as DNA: TGTGCCAGCAGCCCCCACAGGGGGCTTGGAGTCAGGGAGCAGTACTTC. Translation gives CASSPHRGLGVREQYF.

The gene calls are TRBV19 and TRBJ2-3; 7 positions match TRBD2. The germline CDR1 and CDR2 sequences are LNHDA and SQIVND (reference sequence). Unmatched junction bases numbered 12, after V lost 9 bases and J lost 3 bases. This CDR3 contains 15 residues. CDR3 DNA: TGTGCCAGCGGGAGACCGGGACTAATTACAGATACGCAGTATTTT. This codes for CASGRPGLITDTQYF.

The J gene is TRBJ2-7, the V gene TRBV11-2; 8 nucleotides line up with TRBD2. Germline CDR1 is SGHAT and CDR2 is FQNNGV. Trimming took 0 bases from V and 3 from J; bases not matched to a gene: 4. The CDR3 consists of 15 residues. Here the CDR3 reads CASSLDISGDYEQYF. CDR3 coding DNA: TGTGCCAGCAGCTTAGATATTAGCGGGGACTACGAGCAGTACTTC.

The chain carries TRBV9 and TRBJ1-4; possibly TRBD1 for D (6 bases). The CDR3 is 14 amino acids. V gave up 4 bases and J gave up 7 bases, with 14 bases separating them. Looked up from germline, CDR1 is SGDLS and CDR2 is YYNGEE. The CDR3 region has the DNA TGTGCCAGCAGCCCCCGGGGGGCGCGTGAAAAACTGTTTTTT. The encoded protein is CASSPRGAREKLFF.

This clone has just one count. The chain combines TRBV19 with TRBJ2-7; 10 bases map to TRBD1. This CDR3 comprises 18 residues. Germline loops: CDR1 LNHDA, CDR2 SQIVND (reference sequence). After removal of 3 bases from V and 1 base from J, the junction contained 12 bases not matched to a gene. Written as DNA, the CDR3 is TGTGCCAGTAGTATCCGATCCCCTGGACAGGGGGATTCCTACGAGCAGTACTTC. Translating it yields CASSIRSPGQGDSYEQYF.

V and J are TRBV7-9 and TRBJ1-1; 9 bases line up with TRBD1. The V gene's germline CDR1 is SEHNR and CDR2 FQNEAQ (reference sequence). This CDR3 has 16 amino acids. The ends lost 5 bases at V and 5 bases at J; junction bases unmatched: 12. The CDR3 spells CASSRGQGGPKTEAFF. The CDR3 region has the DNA TGTGCCAGCAGCCGGGGACAGGGTGGACCTAAGACTGAAGCTTTCTTT.

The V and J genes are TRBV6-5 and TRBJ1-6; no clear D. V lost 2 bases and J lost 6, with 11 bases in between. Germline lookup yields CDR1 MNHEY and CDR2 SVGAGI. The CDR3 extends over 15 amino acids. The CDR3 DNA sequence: TGTGCCAGCAGTTACCAAGCCGGGGTTAATTCACCCCTCCACTTT. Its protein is CASSYQAGVNSPLHF.

DNA for the CDR3: TGTGCCAGCAGTTCCTCCCCGGGACTAGCGGATTACAATGAGCAGTTCTTC. This sequence encodes CASSSSPGLADYNEQFF. V and J are TRBV27 and TRBJ2-1; 11 bases match TRBD2. The CDR3 runs 17 residues. CDR1 and CDR2 (germline): MNHEY, SMNVEV (reference sequence). After removal of 4 bases from V and 4 bases from J, the junction contained 9 bases not matched to a gene.

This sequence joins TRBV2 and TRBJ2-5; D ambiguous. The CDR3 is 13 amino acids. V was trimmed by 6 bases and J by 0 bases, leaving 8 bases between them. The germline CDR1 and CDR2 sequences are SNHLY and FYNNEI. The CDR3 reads CASRRGHQETQYF. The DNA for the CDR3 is TGTGCCAGCAGAAGAGGCCACCAAGAGACCCAGTACTTC.

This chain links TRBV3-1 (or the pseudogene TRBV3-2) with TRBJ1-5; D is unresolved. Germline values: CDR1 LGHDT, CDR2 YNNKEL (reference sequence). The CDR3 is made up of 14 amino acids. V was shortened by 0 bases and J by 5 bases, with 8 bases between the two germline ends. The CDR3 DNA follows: TGTGCCAGCAGCCAAGACACAGCACATCAGCCCCAGCATTTT. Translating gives CASSQDTAHQPQHF.

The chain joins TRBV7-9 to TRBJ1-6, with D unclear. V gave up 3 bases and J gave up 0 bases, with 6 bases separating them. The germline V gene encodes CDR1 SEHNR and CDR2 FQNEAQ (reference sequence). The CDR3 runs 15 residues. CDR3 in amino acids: CASSFGSSYNSPLHF. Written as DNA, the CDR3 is TGTGCCAGCAGCTTTGGGAGCTCCTATAATTCACCCCTCCACTTT.

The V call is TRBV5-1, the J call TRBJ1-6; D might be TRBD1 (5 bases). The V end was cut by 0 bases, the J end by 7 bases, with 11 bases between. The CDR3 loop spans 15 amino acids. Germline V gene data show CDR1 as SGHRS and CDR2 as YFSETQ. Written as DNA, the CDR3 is TGCGCCAGCAGCTTGGCTCCAGGGCTCAATTCACCCCTCCACTTT. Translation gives CASSLAPGLNSPLHF.

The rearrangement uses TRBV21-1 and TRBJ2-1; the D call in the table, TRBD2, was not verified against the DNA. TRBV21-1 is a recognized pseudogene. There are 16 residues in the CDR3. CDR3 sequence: CASSKETSGNWNEQFF. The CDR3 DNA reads TGTGCCAGCAGCAAAGAAACTAGCGGGAACTGGAATGAGCAGTTCTTC.

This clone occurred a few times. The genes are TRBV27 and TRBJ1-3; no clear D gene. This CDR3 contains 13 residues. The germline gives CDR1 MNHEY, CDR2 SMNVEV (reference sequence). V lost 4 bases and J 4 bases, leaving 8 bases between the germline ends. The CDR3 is CASSSPGGNTIYF. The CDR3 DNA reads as TGTGCCAGCAGTTCTCCGGGAGGAAACACCATATATTTT.

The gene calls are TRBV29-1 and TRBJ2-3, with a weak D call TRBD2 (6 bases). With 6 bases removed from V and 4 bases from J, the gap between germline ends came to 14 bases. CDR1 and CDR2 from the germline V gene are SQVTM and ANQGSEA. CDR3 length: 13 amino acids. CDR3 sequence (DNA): TGCAGCGTGCGACTAGGATCGGCAGATACGCAGTATTTT. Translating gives CSVRLGSADTQYF.

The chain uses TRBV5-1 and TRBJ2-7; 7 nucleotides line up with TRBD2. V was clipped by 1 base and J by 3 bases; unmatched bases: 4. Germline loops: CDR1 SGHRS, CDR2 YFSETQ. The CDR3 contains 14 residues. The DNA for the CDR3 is TGCGCCAGCAGCTTGAGGGAGGGAAGCTACGAGCAGTACTTC. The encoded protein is CASSLREGSYEQYF.